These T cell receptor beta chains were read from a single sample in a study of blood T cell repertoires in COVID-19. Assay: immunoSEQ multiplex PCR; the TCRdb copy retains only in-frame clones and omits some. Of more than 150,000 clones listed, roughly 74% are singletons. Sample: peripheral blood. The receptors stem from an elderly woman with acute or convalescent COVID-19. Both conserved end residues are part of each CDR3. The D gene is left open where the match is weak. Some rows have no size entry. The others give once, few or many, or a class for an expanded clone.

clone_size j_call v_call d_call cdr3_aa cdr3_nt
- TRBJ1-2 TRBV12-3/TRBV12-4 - CASSLGGDYGYTF TGTGCCAGCAGTTTGGGAGGTGACTATGGCTACACCTTC
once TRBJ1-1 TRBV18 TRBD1 CASSANRGRSEAFF TGTGCCAGCTCAGCCAACAGGGGGCGAAGTGAAGCTTTCTTT
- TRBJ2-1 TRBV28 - CASTPGGAGSYNEQFF TGTGCCAGCACCCCTGGCGGGGCCGGCTCCTACAATGAGCAGTTCTTC
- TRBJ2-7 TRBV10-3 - CAISESRGHSYEQYF TGTGCCATCAGTGAGTCTCGCGGCCACTCCTACGAGCAGTACTTC
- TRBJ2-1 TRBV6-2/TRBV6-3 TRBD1 CASSEIRQGAYNEQFF TGTGCCAGCAGTGAGATTCGACAGGGGGCCTACAATGAGCAGTTCTTC
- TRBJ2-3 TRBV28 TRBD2 CASSLVGGLAGDTQYF TGTGCCAGCAGTTTAGTGGGGGGACTAGCGGGAGATACGCAGTATTTT
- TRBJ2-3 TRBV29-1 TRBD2 CSVGQVAGDSTDTQYF TGCAGCGTTGGGCAGGTAGCGGGGGACAGCACAGATACGCAGTATTTT
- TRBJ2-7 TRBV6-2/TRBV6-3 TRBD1 CASSYPGTGREQYF TGTGCCAGCAGTTACCCAGGGACAGGGCGGGAGCAGTACTTC
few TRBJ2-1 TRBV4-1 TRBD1 CASSPQTGAYNEQFF TGCGCCAGCAGCCCACAGACAGGGGCGTACAATGAGCAGTTCTTC
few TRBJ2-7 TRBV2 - CASSLGGTAFYEQYF TGTGCCAGCAGCTTGGGCGGGACAGCCTTCTACGAGCAGTACTTC
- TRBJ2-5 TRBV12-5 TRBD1 CASGLGTVRETQYF TGTGCTAGTGGACTTGGGACAGTCAGGGAGACCCAGTACTTC
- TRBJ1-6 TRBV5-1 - CASSAGQPTRYNSPLHF TGCGCCAGCAGCGCTGGACAGCCGACTCGATATAATTCACCCCTCCACTTT
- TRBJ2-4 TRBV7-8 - CASSPPARGYSAKNIQYF TGTGCCAGCAGCCCGCCTGCGAGGGGGTACTCGGCCAAAAACATTCAGTACTTC
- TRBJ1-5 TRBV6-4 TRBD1 CASSEGRGILPQHF TGTGCCAGCAGTGAAGGCAGGGGGATATTGCCCCAGCATTTT
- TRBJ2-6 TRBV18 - CASSPPGQVNSGANVLTF TGTGCCAGCTCACCGCCGGGACAAGTAAACTCTGGGGCCAACGTCCTGACTTTC
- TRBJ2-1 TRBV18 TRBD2 CASSPNLAGVDNEQFF TGTGCCAGCTCACCGAACTTAGCGGGGGTGGACAATGAGCAGTTCTTC
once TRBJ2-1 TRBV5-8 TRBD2 CARISGLAGVEQFF TGTGCCAGAATATCGGGACTAGCGGGAGTCGAGCAGTTCTTC
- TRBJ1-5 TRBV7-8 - CASSLGYGGQEGSGPQHF TGTGCCAGCAGCTTAGGGTACGGAGGTCAGGAAGGGAGCGGGCCCCAGCATTTT
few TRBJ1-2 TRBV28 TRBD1 CASSLIGTGSNYGYTF TGTGCCAGCAGTTTAATCGGGACAGGAAGTAACTATGGCTACACCTTC
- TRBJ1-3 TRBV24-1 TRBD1 CATSDTRTGGGNTIYF TGTGCCACCAGTGATACGAGGACAGGGGGCGGAAACACCATATATTTT
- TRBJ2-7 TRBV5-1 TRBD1 CASDRGTGDAYEQYF TGCGCCAGCGACCGCGGGACAGGGGACGCCTACGAGCAGTACTTC
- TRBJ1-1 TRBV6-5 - CASSLRGGRTEAFF TGTGCCAGCAGTTTAAGAGGAGGACGGACTGAAGCTTTCTTT
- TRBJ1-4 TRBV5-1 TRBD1 CASSNGQGMANEKLFF TGCGCCAGCAGCAATGGACAGGGTATGGCTAATGAAAAACTGTTTTTT
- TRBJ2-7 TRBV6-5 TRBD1 CASRPWDSYYEQYF TGTGCCAGCAGACCCTGGGACAGCTACTACGAGCAGTACTTC
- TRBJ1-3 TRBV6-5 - CASSSPAGSGNTIYF TGTGCCAGCAGTTCCCCCGCAGGGTCTGGAAACACCATATATTTT
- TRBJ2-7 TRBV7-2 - CASSFSLSYEQYF TGTGCCAGCAGCTTTTCTCTTAGCTACGAGCAGTACTTC
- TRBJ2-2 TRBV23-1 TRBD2 CASSQSVTSVTGELFF TGCGCCAGCAGTCAATCAGTGACTAGCGTCACCGGGGAGCTGTTTTTT
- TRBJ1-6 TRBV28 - CASSLTGETTPLHF TGTGCCAGCAGCCTGACGGGTGAGACGACACCCCTCCACTTT
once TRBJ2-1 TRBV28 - CASSLRGKLLAGYNEQFF TGTGCCAGCAGTTTACGGGGGAAGCTACTAGCAGGGTACAATGAGCAGTTCTTC
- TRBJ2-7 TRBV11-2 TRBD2 CASRPAGTSPPEQYF TGTGCCAGCAGACCAGCCGGGACTAGCCCTCCCGAGCAGTACTTC
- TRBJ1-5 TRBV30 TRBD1 CAWSQWGTGGKVGQPQHF TGTGCCTGGAGCCAATGGGGGACAGGGGGCAAGGTGGGTCAGCCCCAGCATTTT
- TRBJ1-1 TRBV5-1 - CASSLSAYTEAFF TGCGCCAGCAGCTTGAGTGCGTACACTGAAGCTTTCTTT
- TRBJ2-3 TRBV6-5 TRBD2 CASSYSGLAADTQYF TGTGCCAGCAGTTACTCTGGACTAGCGGCAGATACGCAGTATTTT
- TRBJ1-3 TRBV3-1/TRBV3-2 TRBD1 CASSQRGPDTIYF TGTGCCAGCAGCCAGAGGGGGCCAGACACCATATATTTT
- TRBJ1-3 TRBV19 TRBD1 CASSTGTGDSGNTIYF TGTGCCAGTAGTACCGGGACAGGGGACTCTGGAAACACCATATATTTT
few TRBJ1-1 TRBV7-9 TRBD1 CASSLASWDRGRGAFF TGTGCCAGCAGCTTAGCCTCTTGGGACAGGGGGCGAGGTGCTTTCTTT
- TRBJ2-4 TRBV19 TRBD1 CASSIRRGQGDKNIQYF TGTGCCAGTAGTATACGGCGGGGACAGGGGGACAAAAACATTCAGTACTTC
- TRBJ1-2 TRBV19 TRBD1 CASSNRDSDLYGYTF TGTGCCAGTAGTAACCGGGACAGCGATTTATATGGCTACACCTTC
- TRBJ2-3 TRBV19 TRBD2 CASSIAGLARADTQYF TGTGCCAGTAGTATAGCCGGACTAGCAAGGGCAGATACGCAGTATTTT